The subject of this entry is one TCR beta chain. These data belong to a study of cytomegalovirus exposure and HLA in healthy donors. The CDR3 spans 16 residues. V trimming: 4 bases; J trimming: 3 bases; junction bases outside the gene matches: 5. Germline V gene sequence: CDR1 SGHAT, CDR2 FQNNGV. Using immunoSEQ multiplex PCR, the repertoire was profiled, and TCRdb retains in-frame clones only, with some absent. The sample contains approximately 58,000 clones, over 85% of which appear only once. The chain couples TRBV11-2 to TRBJ2-1; TRBD2 matches 11 bases. This TCR was sampled from a young woman in good health and CMV-seropositive. Sequencing used PBMCs. CDR3 sequence (DNA): TGTGCCAGCAGCTGGCCGGGACTAGCGGTCTACAATGAGCAGTTCTTC. Protein product: CASSWPGLAVYNEQFF.